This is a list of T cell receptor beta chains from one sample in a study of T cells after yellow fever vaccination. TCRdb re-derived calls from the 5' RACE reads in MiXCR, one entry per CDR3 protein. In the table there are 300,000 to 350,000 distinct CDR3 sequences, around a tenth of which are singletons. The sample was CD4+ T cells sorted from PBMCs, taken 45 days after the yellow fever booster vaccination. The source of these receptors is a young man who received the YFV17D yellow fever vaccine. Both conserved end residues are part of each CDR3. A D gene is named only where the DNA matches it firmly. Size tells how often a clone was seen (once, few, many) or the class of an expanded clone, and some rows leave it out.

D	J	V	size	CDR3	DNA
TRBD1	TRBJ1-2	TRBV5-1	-	CASKFDTDRGGYTF	TGCGCCAGCAAGTTCGATACGGACAGGGGAGGCTACACCTTC
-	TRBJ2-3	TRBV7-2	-	CASSYRPQPDTQYF	TGTGCCAGCAGCTACCGCCCTCAACCAGATACGCAGTATTTT
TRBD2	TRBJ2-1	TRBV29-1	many	CSVASGRSSYNEQFF	TGCAGCGTTGCAAGCGGGAGGAGCTCCTACAATGAGCAGTTCTTC
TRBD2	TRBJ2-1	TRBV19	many	CASSIIYSRGNNEQFF	TGTGCCAGTAGTATAATCTACTCGCGGGGGAACAATGAGCAGTTCTTC
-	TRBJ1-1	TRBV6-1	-	CASSKRLMNTEAFF	TGTGCCAGCAGTAAGAGACTCATGAACACTGAAGCTTTCTTT
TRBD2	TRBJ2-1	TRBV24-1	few	CATSDGLAGGRNEQFF	TGTGCCACCAGTGATGGACTAGCGGGGGGGCGAAATGAGCAGTTCTTC
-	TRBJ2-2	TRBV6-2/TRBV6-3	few	CASSLLKGHGELFF	TGTGCCAGCAGTTTATTAAAGGGCCACGGGGAGCTGTTTTTT
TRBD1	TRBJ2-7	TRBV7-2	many	CASSLVRGGQFYEQYF	TGTGCCAGCAGCTTAGTGCGAGGGGGACAGTTCTACGAGCAGTACTTC
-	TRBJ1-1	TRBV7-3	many	CASSHQDGFTEAFF	TGTGCCAGCAGCCATCAGGACGGTTTCACTGAAGCTTTCTTT
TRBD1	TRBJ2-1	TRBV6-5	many	CASSYTMTGPVYNEQFF	TGTGCCAGCAGTTACACCATGACAGGGCCGGTATACAATGAGCAGTTCTTC
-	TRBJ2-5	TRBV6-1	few	CASSEEDSQETQYF	TGTGCCAGCAGTGAAGAGGACAGCCAAGAGACCCAGTACTTC
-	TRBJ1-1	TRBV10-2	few	CASISGRNTEAFF	TGCGCCAGCATCAGCGGGCGAAACACTGAAGCTTTCTTT
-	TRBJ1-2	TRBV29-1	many	CSVALGSTTQDGYTF	TGCAGCGTTGCTCTAGGTTCAACCACCCAGGATGGCTACACCTTC
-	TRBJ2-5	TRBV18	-	CASSQGGKETQYF	TGTGCCAGCTCACAAGGCGGGAAAGAGACCCAGTACTTC
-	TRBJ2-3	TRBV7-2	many	CASRPQSDTQYF	TGTGCCAGCAGGCCCCAGTCAGATACGCAGTATTTT
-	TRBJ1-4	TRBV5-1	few	CASSFSALGKEKLFF	TGCGCCAGCAGCTTCTCTGCGCTCGGGAAAGAAAAACTGTTTTTT
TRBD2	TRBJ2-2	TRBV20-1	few	CSARDRRGGTGELFF	TGCAGTGCTAGAGATCGGCGGGGGGGCACCGGGGAGCTGTTTTTT
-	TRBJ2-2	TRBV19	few	CASSTDRAWTGELFF	TGTGCCAGTAGTACAGACAGAGCGTGGACCGGGGAGCTGTTTTTT
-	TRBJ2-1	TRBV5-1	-	CASSLVLIGEQFF	TGCGCCAGCAGCTTGGTCCTTATAGGTGAGCAGTTCTTC
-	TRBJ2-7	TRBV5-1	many	CASSRRVGASHEQYF	TGCGCCAGCAGCCGCAGGGTGGGGGCGAGCCACGAGCAGTACTTC
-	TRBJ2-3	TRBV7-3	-	CASSLRQGGADTQYF	TGTGCCAGCAGCTTAAGACAGGGCGGGGCAGATACGCAGTATTTT
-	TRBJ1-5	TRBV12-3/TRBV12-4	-	CASSLGVYSNQPQHF	TGTGCCAGCAGCCTGGGGGTTTATAGCAATCAGCCCCAGCATTTT
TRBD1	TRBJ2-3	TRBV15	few	CATSIPGTGRPDTQYF	TGTGCCACCAGCATCCCCGGGACAGGGCGCCCAGATACGCAGTATTTT
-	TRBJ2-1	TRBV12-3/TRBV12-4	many	CASRRGSRTESWNEQFF	TGTGCCAGCCGCCGAGGATCTCGGACGGAATCGTGGAATGAGCAGTTCTTC
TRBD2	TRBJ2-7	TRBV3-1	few	CASRSGGGHEQYF	TGTGCCAGCAGATCCGGGGGAGGGCACGAGCAGTACTTC
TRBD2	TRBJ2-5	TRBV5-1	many	CASSLAGNQETQYF	TGTGCCAGCAGCCTAGCGGGAAACCAAGAGACCCAGTACTTC
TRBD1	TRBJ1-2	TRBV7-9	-	CASSPLGTENYGYTF	TGTGCCAGCAGCCCCCTGGGGACAGAGAACTATGGCTACACCTTC
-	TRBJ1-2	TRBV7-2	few	CASSARGGSYGYTF	TGTGCCAGCAGCGCCCGTGGGGGTTCCTATGGCTACACCTTC
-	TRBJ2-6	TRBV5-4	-	CASSLAQAGGSGANVLTF	TGTGCCAGCAGCTTGGCACAGGCAGGCGGGTCTGGGGCCAACGTCCTGACTTTC
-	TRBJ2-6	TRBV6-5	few	CASSYPLAGANVLTF	TGTGCCAGCAGTTACCCCCTTGCGGGGGCCAACGTCCTGACTTTC
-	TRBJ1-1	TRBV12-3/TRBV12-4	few	CASSNGVGTEAFF	TGTGCCAGCAGTAACGGAGTCGGGACTGAAGCTTTCTTT
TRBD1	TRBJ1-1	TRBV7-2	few	CASSLRTGGTEAFF	TGTGCCAGCAGCCTACGGACAGGGGGCACTGAAGCTTTCTTT
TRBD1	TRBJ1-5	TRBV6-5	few	CASSEGANQPQHF	TGTGCCAGCAGTGAGGGGGCGAATCAGCCCCAGCATTTT
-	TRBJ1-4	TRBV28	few	CASSLLFRGWQETNEKLFF	TGTGCCAGCAGTTTATTGTTTAGAGGGTGGCAGGAAACTAATGAAAAACTGTTTTTT
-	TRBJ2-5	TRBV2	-	CASSEAVPKDTQYF	TGTGCCAGCAGTGAGGCTGTACCCAAGGACACCCAGTACTTC
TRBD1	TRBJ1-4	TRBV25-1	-	CASRDRGSEKLFF	TGTGCCAGTAGAGACAGGGGGAGTGAAAAACTGTTTTTT
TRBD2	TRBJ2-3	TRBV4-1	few	CASRAVSGGDTQYF	TGCGCCAGCAGGGCTGTTAGCGGGGGAGATACGCAGTATTTT
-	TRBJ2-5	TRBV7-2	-	CASSQRGSGGETQYF	TGTGCCAGCAGCCAGAGGGGGTCGGGGGGAGAGACCCAGTACTTC
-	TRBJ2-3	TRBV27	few	CASRELATDTQYF	TGTGCCAGCAGGGAGCTAGCCACGGATACGCAGTATTTT
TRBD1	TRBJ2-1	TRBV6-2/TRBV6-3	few	CASSNDRDRVSGEQFF	TGTGCCAGCAGTAACGACCGGGACAGGGTCTCGGGTGAGCAGTTCTTC
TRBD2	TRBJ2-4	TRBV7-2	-	CASSFSLAGLSIQYF	TGTGCCAGCAGCTTCAGTCTAGCGGGGCTGTCGATTCAGTACTTC
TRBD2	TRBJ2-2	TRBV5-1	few	CASSLVPSGGPLTYTGELFF	TGCGCCAGCAGCTTGGTGCCTAGCGGGGGCCCTTTAACTTACACCGGGGAGCTGTTTTTT
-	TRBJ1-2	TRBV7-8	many	CASSLGGWTNYGYTF	TGTGCCAGCAGCTTAGGGGGCTGGACTAACTATGGCTACACCTTC
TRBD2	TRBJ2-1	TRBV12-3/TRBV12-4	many	CARTSGGANEQFF	TGTGCCAGAACTAGCGGGGGGGCTAATGAGCAGTTCTTC
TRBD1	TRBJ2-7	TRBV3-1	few	CASSQYGTAYEQYF	TGTGCCAGCAGCCAGTACGGGACAGCCTACGAGCAGTACTTC
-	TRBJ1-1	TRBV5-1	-	CASSGGGLLNTEAFF	TGCGCCAGCTCTGGGGGGGGGCTTCTGAACACTGAAGCTTTCTTT
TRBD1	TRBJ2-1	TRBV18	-	CASSIRQGDHNEQFF	TGTGCCAGCTCCATCCGACAGGGGGACCACAATGAGCAGTTCTTC
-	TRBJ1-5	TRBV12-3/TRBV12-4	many	CASSFGGNQPQHF	TGTGCCAGCAGTTTCGGGGGTAATCAGCCCCAGCATTTT
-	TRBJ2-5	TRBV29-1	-	CSVEDRRGAAETQYF	TGCAGCGTTGAAGATCGTCGGGGGGCGGCGGAGACCCAGTACTTC
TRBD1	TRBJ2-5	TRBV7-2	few	CASSFFGQGQETQYF	TGTGCCAGCAGCTTTTTTGGACAGGGCCAAGAGACCCAGTACTTC
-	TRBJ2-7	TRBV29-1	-	CSVGRAPGNEQYF	TGCAGCGTTGGACGGGCTCCGGGAAACGAGCAGTACTTC